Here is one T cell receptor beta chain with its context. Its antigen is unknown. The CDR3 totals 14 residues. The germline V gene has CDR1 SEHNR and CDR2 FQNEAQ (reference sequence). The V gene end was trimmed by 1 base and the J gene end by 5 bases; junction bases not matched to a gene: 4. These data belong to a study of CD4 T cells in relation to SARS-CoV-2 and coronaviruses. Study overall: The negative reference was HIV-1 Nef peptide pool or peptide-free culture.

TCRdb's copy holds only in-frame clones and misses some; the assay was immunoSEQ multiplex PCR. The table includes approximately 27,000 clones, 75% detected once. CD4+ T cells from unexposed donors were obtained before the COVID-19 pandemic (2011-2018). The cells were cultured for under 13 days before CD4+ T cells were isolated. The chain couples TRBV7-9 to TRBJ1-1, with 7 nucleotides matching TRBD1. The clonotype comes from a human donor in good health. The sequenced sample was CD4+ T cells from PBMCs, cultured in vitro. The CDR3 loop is CASSLVQGVTEAFF. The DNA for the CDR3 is TGTGCCAGCAGCTTAGTTCAGGGGGTAACTGAAGCTTTCTTT.